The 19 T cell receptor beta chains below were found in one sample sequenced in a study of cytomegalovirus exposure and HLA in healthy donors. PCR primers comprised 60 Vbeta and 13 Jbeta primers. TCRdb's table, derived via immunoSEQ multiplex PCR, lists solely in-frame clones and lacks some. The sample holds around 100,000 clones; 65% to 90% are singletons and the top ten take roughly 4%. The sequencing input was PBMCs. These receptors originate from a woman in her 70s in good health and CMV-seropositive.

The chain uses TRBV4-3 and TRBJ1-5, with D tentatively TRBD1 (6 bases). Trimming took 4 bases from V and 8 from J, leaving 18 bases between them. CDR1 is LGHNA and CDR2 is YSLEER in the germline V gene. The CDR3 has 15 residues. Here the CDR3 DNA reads TGCGCCAGCAGCCGCCAACAGGGCTCTATAGAGCCCCAGCATTTT. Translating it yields CASSRQQGSIEPQHF.

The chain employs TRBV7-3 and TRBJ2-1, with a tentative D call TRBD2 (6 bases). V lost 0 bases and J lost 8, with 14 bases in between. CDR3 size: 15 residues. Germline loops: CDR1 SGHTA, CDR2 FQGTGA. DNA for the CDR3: TGTGCCAGCAGCTTAACTCCGGCTAGCGAACATGAGCAGTTCTTC. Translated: CASSLTPASEHEQFF.

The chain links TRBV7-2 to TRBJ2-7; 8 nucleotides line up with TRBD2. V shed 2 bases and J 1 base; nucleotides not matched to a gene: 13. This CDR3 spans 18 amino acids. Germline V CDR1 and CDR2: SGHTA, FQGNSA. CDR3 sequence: CASSLFVTGLGMSYEQYF. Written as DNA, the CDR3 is TGTGCCAGCAGCTTATTCGTAACGGGACTAGGGATGTCCTACGAGCAGTACTTC. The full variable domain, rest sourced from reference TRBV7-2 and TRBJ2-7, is GAGVSQSPSNKVTEKGKDVELRCDPISGHTALYWYRQSLGQGLEFLIYFQGNSAPDKSGLPSDRFSAERTGGSVSTLTIQRTQQEDSAVYLCASSLFVTGLGMSYEQYFGPGTRLTVT.

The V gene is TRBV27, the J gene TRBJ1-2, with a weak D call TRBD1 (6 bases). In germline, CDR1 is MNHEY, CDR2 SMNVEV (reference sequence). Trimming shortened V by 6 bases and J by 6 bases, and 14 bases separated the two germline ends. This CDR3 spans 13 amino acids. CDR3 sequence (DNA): TGTGCCAGCAGGCTCACAGGGAAGGATGGCTACACCTTC. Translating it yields CASRLTGKDGYTF.

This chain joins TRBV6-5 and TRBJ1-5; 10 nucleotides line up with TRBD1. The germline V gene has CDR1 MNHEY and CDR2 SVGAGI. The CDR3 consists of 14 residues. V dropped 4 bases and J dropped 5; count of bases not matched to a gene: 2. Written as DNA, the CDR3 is TGTGCCAGCAGTTGGACAGGGGGTTATCAGCCCCAGCATTTT. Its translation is CASSWTGGYQPQHF.

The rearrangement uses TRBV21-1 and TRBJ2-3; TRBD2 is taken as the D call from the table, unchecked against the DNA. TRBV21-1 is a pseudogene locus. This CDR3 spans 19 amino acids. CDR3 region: CASSKAGLAGRLTTDTQYF. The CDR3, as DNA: TGTGCCAGCAGCAAAGCGGGACTAGCCGGTAGGCTTACCACAGATACGCAGTATTTT.

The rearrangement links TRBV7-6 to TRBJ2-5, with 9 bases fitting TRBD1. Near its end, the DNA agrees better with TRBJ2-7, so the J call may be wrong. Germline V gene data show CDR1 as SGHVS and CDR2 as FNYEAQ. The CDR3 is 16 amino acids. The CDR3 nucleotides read TGTGCCAGCAGCGGACCCGGGACAGGGCCCTCCTACGAGCAGTACTTC. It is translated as CASSGPGTGPSYEQYF.

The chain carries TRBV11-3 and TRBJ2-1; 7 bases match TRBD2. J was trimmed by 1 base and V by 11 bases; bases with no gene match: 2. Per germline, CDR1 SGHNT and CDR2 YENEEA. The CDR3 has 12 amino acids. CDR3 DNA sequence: TGTGCCGTGGGAGGGTCCTACAATGAGCAGTTCTTC. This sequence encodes CAVGGSYNEQFF.

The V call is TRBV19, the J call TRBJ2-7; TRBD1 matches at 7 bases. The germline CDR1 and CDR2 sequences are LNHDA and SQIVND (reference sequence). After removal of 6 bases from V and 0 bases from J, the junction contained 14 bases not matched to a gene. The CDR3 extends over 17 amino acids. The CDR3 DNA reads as TGTGCCAGTAGCCGCAAGACAGGGTTGGGGAGCTCCTACGAGCAGTACTTC. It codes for CASSRKTGLGSSYEQYF. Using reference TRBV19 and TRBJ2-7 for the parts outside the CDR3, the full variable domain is DGGITQSPKYLFRKEGQNVTLSCEQNLNHDAMYWYRQDPGQGLRLIYYSQIVNDFQKGDIAEGYSVSREKKESFPLTVTSAQKNPTAFYLCASSRKTGLGSSYEQYFGPGTRLTVT.

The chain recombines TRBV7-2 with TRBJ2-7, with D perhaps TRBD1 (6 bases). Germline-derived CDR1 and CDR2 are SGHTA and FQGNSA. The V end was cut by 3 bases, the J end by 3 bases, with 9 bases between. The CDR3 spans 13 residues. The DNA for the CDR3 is TGTGCCAGCAGCTTTGGACAGATCTACGAGCAGTACTTC. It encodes CASSFGQIYEQYF.

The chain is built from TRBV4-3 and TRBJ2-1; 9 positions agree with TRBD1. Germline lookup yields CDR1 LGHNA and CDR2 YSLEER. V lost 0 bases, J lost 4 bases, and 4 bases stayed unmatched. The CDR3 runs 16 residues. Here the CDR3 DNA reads TGCGCCAGCAGCCAAGAAGGACAGGGGTCTTACAATGAGCAGTTCTTC. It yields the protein CASSQEGQGSYNEQFF.

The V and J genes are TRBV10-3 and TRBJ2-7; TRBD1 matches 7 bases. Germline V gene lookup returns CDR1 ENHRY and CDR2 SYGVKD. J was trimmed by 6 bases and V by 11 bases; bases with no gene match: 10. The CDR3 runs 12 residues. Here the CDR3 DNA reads TGTGCCGCGGCCCTAACAGGGGCCGAGCAGTACTTC. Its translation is CAAALTGAEQYF.

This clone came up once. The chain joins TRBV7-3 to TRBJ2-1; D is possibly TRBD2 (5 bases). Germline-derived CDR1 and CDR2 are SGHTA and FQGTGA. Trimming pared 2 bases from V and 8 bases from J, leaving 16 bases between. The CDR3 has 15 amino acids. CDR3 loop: CASSLSPLVVYEQFF. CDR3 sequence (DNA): TGTGCCAGCAGCTTATCTCCACTAGTAGTCTATGAGCAGTTCTTC. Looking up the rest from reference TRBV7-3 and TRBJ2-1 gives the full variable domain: GAGVSQTPSNKVTEKGKYVELRCDPISGHTALYWYRQSLGQGPEFLIYFQGTGAADDSGLPNDRFFAVRPEGSVSTLKIQRTERGDSAVYLCASSLSPLVVYEQFFGPGTRLTVL.

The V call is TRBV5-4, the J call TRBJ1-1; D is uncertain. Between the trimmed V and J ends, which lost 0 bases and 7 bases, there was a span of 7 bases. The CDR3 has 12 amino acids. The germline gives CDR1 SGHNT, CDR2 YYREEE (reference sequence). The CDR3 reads CASSLDGSEAFF. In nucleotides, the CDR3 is TGTGCCAGCAGCTTGGATGGGAGTGAAGCTTTCTTT.

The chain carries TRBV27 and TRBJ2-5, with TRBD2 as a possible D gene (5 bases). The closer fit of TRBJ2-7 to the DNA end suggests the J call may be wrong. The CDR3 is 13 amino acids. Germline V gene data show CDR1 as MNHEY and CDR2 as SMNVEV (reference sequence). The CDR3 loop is CASRSSGVYEQYF. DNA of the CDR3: TGTGCCAGCAGATCGAGCGGAGTCTACGAGCAGTACTTC.

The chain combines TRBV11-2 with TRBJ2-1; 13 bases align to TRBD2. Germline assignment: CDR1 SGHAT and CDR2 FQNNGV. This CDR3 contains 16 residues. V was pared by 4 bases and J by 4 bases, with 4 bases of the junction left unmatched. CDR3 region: CASSSGLAGIYNEQFF. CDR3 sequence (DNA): TGTGCCAGCAGCTCGGGACTAGCGGGGATATACAATGAGCAGTTCTTC.

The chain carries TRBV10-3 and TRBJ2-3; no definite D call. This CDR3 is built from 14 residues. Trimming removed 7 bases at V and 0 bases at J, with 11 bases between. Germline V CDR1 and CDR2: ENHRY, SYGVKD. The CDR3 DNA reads TGTGCCATCACCCGTAGCAGCAGCACAGATACGCAGTATTTT. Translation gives CAITRSSSTDTQYF.

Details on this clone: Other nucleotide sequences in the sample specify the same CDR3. CDR3 in DNA: TGCGCCAGCAGCCAGGGACTAGCGGGGATCTACGAGCAGTACTTC. Translation gives CASSQGLAGIYEQYF. J is TRBJ2-7 and V is TRBV4-1, with 13 bases aligning to TRBD2. Germline values: CDR1 MGHRA, CDR2 YSYEKL. Trimming cost V 3 bases and J 3 bases; bases outside gene matches: 2. There are 15 residues in the CDR3.

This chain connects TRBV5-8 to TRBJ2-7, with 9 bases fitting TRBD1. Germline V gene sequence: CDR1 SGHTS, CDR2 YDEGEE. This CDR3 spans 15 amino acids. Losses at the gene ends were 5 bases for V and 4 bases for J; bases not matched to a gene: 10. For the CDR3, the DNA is TGTGCCAGCAGAAGAGGGACAGGGAAGAGTTACGAGCAGTACTTC. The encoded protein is CASRRGTGKSYEQYF.